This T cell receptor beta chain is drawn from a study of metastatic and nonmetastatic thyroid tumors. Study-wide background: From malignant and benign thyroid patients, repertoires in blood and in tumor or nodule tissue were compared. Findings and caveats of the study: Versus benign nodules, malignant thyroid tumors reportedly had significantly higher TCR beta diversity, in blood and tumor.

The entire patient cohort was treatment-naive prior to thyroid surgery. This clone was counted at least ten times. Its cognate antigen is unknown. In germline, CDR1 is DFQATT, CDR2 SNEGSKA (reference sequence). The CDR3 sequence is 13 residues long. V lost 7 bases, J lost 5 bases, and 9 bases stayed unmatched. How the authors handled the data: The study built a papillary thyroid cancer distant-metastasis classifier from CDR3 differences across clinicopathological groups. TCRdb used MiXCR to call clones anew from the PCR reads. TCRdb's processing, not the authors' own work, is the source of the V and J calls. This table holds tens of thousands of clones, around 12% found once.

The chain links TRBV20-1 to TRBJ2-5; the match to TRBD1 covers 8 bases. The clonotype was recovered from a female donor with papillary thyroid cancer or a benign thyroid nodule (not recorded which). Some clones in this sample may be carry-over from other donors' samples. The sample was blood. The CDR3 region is CSVLQGVGETQYF. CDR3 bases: TGCAGTGTATTACAGGGGGTAGGGGAGACCCAGTACTTC.